This TCR beta chain was sequenced for a study of CD8+ T cells in alopecia areata. V was trimmed by 0 bases and J by 7 bases, leaving 6 bases between them. There are 13 residues in the CDR3. The germline V gene has CDR1 SGHTA and CDR2 FQGNSA. Documented treatment: oral pan-JAK inhibitor, 5-10 mg twice daily. Points from the study as a whole: Throughout tofacitinib, many expanded lesional clones continued to persist in scalp and blood.

As concerns this clone: Its target is not known.

In each case, RNA was isolated and then reverse transcribed into cDNA as the sequencing template. Assay: immunoSEQ multiplex PCR; the TCRdb copy retains only in-frame clones and omits some. The sample includes some 190,000 clones, approximately 60% of them seen just once. The source was CD4+ T cells sorted from blood, collected at week 4, from a patient treated with tofacitinib. The TCR comes from a human donor with alopecia areata. V usage is TRBV7-2 and J usage is TRBJ2-2; D call uncertain. The CDR3 bases are TGTGCCAGCAGCTTAGCTGTGGTCGGGGAGCTGTTTTTT. This sequence encodes CASSLAVVGELFF.